This T cell receptor beta chain was obtained from a study of blood T cell repertoires in COVID-19. The wider study: Both acute and convalescent COVID-19 samples were obtained from the United States, Italy and Spain.

This clone has a handful of counts. In the source study's methods: Researchers report that nucleated cell counts were estimated from reference gene primer amplification. Some clones are missing from TCRdb's copy, which holds only in-frame ones; the method was immunoSEQ multiplex PCR. The D gene and trimming were derived from the DNA, and the V and J assignments and clone size from that table. The table includes 26,000 or so clones, 66% detected once. CDR3 length: 14 amino acids. Between the trimmed V and J ends, which lost 4 bases and 6 bases, there was a span of 16 bases. The germline CDR1 and CDR2 sequences are LNHDA and SQIVND (reference sequence).

What was sequenced was peripheral blood. This chain uses TRBV19 with TRBJ2-7, with D possibly TRBD2 on 6 matching bases. The TCR originated in a man in his 60s with active or convalescent COVID-19. The CDR3 spells CASSKPGLPLEQYF. The CDR3 nucleotides are TGTGCCAGTAGTAAACCGGGACTCCCCCTCGAGCAGTACTTC.